Listed below are T cell receptor beta chains from one sample, sequenced in a study of T cell changes during pregnancy in multiple sclerosis. Here immunoSEQ multiplex PCR was the method, and the copy in TCRdb shows in-frame clones only, minus some. This sample has tens of thousands of clones, with 92% found just once. Sequencing was performed on CD4+ T cells from peripheral blood mononuclear cells, taken in the second trimester of pregnancy. The receptors were sampled from a female donor with multiple sclerosis, enrolled in a pregnancy study. Each CDR3 is given with its conserved first and last residue. A D gene is named only where the DNA matches it firmly. Expanded clones get a size class; other rows say once, few or many, or leave the size out.

abundance	v_gene	d_gene	j_gene	CDR3nt	CDR3aa
NA	TRBV19	TRBD1	TRBJ2-1	TGTGCCACCGCCCGGGACAGCGTCTCCTACAATGAGCAGTTCTTC	CATARDSVSYNEQFF
NA	TRBV30	NA	TRBJ1-1	TGTGCCTGGAGTGCCCACAGGGATTCAAACACTGAAGCTTTCTTT	CAWSAHRDSNTEAFF
NA	TRBV5-1	NA	TRBJ2-1	TGCGCCAGCAGCTGGACTCTATCCTCCTACAATGAGCAGTTCTTC	CASSWTLSSYNEQFF
NA	TRBV15	NA	TRBJ1-2	TGTGCCACCAGCAGCGGGGGTTTAGACTATGGCTACACCTTC	CATSSGGLDYGYTF
NA	TRBV7-7	NA	TRBJ2-2	TGTGCCAGCAGCTTAGACAGGGTGAACACCGGGGAGCTGTTTTTT	CASSLDRVNTGELFF
NA	TRBV7-2	NA	TRBJ2-2	TGTGCCAGCAGACAGTTCTCTGGTCCGTCCACCGGGGAGCTGTTTTTT	CASRQFSGPSTGELFF
NA	TRBV6-5	NA	TRBJ2-3	TGTGCCAGCAGTTACGCGGATACGCAGTATTTT	CASSYADTQYF
NA	TRBV6-1	TRBD2	TRBJ2-1	TGTGCCAGCGATCGACTAGCGGGTTCCTACAATGAGCAGTTCTTC	CASDRLAGSYNEQFF
NA	TRBV30	NA	TRBJ1-4	TGTGCCTGGAGCTCAGGTGGCAATGAAAAACTGTTTTTT	CAWSSGGNEKLFF
NA	TRBV5-4	NA	TRBJ1-1	TGTGCCAGCAGCCCCCGGGACACGTCCACTGAAGCTTTCTTT	CASSPRDTSTEAFF
few	TRBV11-2	NA	TRBJ1-4	TGTGCCAGCAGCTTTAGCGCGGGCTCTAATGAAAAACTGTTTTTT	CASSFSAGSNEKLFF
NA	TRBV2	TRBD1	TRBJ2-7	TGTGCCAGCAGTGGCCGGGACAGAAACTACGAGCAGTACTTC	CASSGRDRNYEQYF
NA	TRBV7-3	NA	TRBJ2-3	TGTGCCAGCAGCTTAAACAGGGATGATACGCAGTATTTT	CASSLNRDDTQYF
NA	TRBV11-2	TRBD2	TRBJ2-1	TGTGCCAGCAGCTTAGTGTGGGCGGGAGGGAAGGGTGAGCAGTTCTTC	CASSLVWAGGKGEQFF
NA	TRBV7-2	TRBD2	TRBJ2-1	TGTGCCAGCAGCTTCCGGACTAGCGGGTTCCCTTTATCCTACAATGAGCAGTTCTTC	CASSFRTSGFPLSYNEQFF
NA	TRBV5-4	TRBD2	TRBJ2-1	TGTGCCAGCAGCTTAGGGGGGACTAGCGGGAGTTCTGAGCAGTTCTTC	CASSLGGTSGSSEQFF
NA	TRBV10-3	TRBD2	TRBJ2-5	TGTGCCATCAGTGTAGGGACTAGCGTGGACTTC	CAISVGTSVDF
NA	TRBV18	NA	TRBJ2-7	TGTGCCAGCTCACCTATACAGGGGGGAGCGGGACCGGCGGGGCAGTACTTC	CASSPIQGGAGPAGQYF
NA	TRBV5-4	TRBD2	TRBJ2-1	TGTGCCAGCAGCTCACCAAGGACTAGCGGGAGAAATGAGCAGTTCTTC	CASSSPRTSGRNEQFF
few	TRBV27	TRBD2	TRBJ2-1	TGTGCCAGCAGTTTACTCGCACATAGCGGGAGGAAAGGGAATGAGCAGTTCTTC	CASSLLAHSGRKGNEQFF
NA	TRBV18	TRBD1	TRBJ2-7	TGTGCCAGCTCACCACGCGGACAGGGCTACGAGCAGTACTTC	CASSPRGQGYEQYF
NA	TRBV29-1	TRBD1	TRBJ2-5	TGCAGCGGGGGACAGGGACGGGAGACCCAGTACTTC	CSGGQGRETQYF
NA	TRBV23-1	TRBD1	TRBJ2-2	TGCGCCAGCAGTCAATCGCCCCAACAGGGGGCTAAAGGGAGAACCGGGGAGCTGTTTTTT	CASSQSPQQGAKGRTGELFF
NA	TRBV27	NA	TRBJ2-3	TGTGCCAGCTCAGGCAGGGGCACAGATACGCAGTATTTT	CASSGRGTDTQYF
NA	TRBV11-2	NA	TRBJ2-7	TGTGCCAGCAGCTTAGCGGGCTACGAGCAGTACTTC	CASSLAGYEQYF
NA	TRBV27	TRBD1	TRBJ2-7	TGTGCCAGCAGCTCGGACAGGGCCTCCGAGCAGTACTTC	CASSSDRASEQYF
once	TRBV9	NA	TRBJ2-1	TGTGCCAGCAGCGTCCACGGGACTTTCGATGTTGAGCAGTTCTTC	CASSVHGTFDVEQFF
NA	TRBV7-2	NA	TRBJ2-3	TGTGCCAGCAGCCGAGACCCAGGGGTGCTCACAGATACGCAGTATTTT	CASSRDPGVLTDTQYF
NA	TRBV4-2	TRBD2	TRBJ2-3	TGTGCCAGCAGCCAAGAGCTAGCGGGGGGGGGTAATACGCAGTATTTT	CASSQELAGGGNTQYF
NA	TRBV9	TRBD2	TRBJ2-3	TGTGCCAGCAGCGCTGATGCGGGAGACGGAACAGATACGCAGTATTTT	CASSADAGDGTDTQYF
NA	TRBV5-8	NA	TRBJ1-3	TGTGCCAGCAGCTTGGTTGCGGTCTCTGGAAACACCATATATTTT	CASSLVAVSGNTIYF
NA	TRBV5-1	TRBD1	TRBJ1-2	TGCGCCAGCAGCGGGGGACAGGGTGGCGGCTACACCTTC	CASSGGQGGGYTF
NA	TRBV5-5	TRBD1	TRBJ1-1	TGTGCCAGCAGCTTACAGGGGGCAAGGGACACTGAAGCTTTCTTT	CASSLQGARDTEAFF
NA	TRBV28	NA	TRBJ2-7	TGTGCCAGCAGTTTATTGCGGGGAGCCTACGAGCAGTACTTC	CASSLLRGAYEQYF
NA	TRBV5-1	NA	TRBJ1-2	TGCGCCAGCAGCTTGGATCTCGAGGGCTATGGCTACACCTTC	CASSLDLEGYGYTF
NA	TRBV5-1	TRBD2	TRBJ2-3	TGCGCCAGCAGCCTCCGGACTAGCGGGGGCCTCACAGATACGCAGTATTTT	CASSLRTSGGLTDTQYF
NA	TRBV4-1	NA	TRBJ2-1	TGCGCCAGCAGCCAAGTTGCATCGCTCCGATTGAGTGAGCAGTTCTTC	CASSQVASLRLSEQFF
NA	TRBV7-9	TRBD2	TRBJ2-7	TGTGCCAGCCGTCCGGTGGGTAGCGGGTCCTACGAGCAGTACTTC	CASRPVGSGSYEQYF
NA	TRBV5-4	TRBD1	TRBJ1-5	TGTGCCAGCAGCCTGCGGGACAGGCCCAATTATAGCAATCAGCCCCAGCATTTT	CASSLRDRPNYSNQPQHF
NA	TRBV11-2	NA	TRBJ1-2	TGTGCCAGCACTCCCGATACATATACTGGCTACACCTTC	CASTPDTYTGYTF
NA	TRBV7-9	TRBD2	TRBJ2-1	TGTGCCAGCAGCCCCCGGACTAGCGGGAGAGTTGGTGAGCAGTTCTTC	CASSPRTSGRVGEQFF
once	TRBV9	NA	TRBJ2-1	TGTGCCAGCAGCGTAAGCCCCGTTTGGCGGTACAATGAGCAGTTCTTC	CASSVSPVWRYNEQFF
NA	TRBV5-1	NA	TRBJ2-2	TGCGCCTCCCACGGGGCAGGGGCGAGAAACACCGGGGAGCTGTTTTTT	CASHGAGARNTGELFF
NA	TRBV2	NA	TRBJ2-5	TGTGCCAGCAATGCGCGCCAAGAGACCCAGTACTTC	CASNARQETQYF
NA	TRBV7-2	TRBD1	TRBJ2-1	TGTGCCAGCAGCTCGCGGACAGGGGAGGATGAGCAGTTCTTC	CASSSRTGEDEQFF
NA	TRBV28	NA	TRBJ1-3	TGTGCCAGCAGTCCGGGCCGGGATTATTACTCTGGAAACACCATATATTTT	CASSPGRDYYSGNTIYF
NA	TRBV5-1	TRBD1	TRBJ2-5	TGCGCCAGCAGCCGTCACCCCGACGGGACAGATAACCAAGAGACCCAGTACTTC	CASSRHPDGTDNQETQYF
NA	TRBV28	NA	TRBJ2-7	TGTGCCAGCCTTCCGCCGGGGGTTTCCTACGAGCAGTACTTC	CASLPPGVSYEQYF
NA	TRBV27	NA	TRBJ2-1	TGTGCCAGCAGTTTACGTCTCGGGAACAACTACAATGAGCAGTTCTTC	CASSLRLGNNYNEQFF
NA	TRBV7-6	TRBD1	TRBJ2-5	TGTGCCAGCAGCTGGACAGGGCTATTAGAGACCCAGTACTTC	CASSWTGLLETQYF
NA	TRBV30	NA	TRBJ1-5	TGTGCCTGGAGCGTAGGGGTCGGCAATCAGCCCCAGCATTTT	CAWSVGVGNQPQHF
NA	TRBV9	TRBD2	TRBJ2-7	TGTGCCAGCAGCGCGGGACTAGCCCGCTACGAGCAGTACTTC	CASSAGLARYEQYF
NA	TRBV2	NA	TRBJ1-1	TGTGCCAGCACCCAAGAGGCAGTCAACACTGAAGCTTTCTTT	CASTQEAVNTEAFF
NA	TRBV21-1	NA	TRBJ1-5	TGTGCCAGCATCCTGGCGGGCGAGGGCAATCAGCCCCAGCATTTT	CASILAGEGNQPQHF
NA	TRBV10-3	TRBD1	TRBJ1-5	TGTGCCACCTCAGGGGGCAGCAATCAGCCCCAGCATTTT	CATSGGSNQPQHF
NA	TRBV5-1	TRBD1	TRBJ1-6	TGCGCCAGCAGCCGGAACCGAGGACAGGGGTCCTCACCCCTCCACTTT	CASSRNRGQGSSPLHF
NA	TRBV5-1	NA	TRBJ1-1	TGCGCCAGCAGCTCGAGGCAGGGGTGGGAGACTGAAGCTTTCTTT	CASSSRQGWETEAFF
NA	TRBV18	TRBD1	TRBJ1-5	TGTGCCAGCTCACCTGGACAGGGGCGGATAGGGGCCCAGCATTTT	CASSPGQGRIGAQHF
NA	TRBV27	TRBD1	TRBJ2-7	TGTGCCAGCAGTCACAGGGGCGGCGAGCAGTACTTC	CASSHRGGEQYF